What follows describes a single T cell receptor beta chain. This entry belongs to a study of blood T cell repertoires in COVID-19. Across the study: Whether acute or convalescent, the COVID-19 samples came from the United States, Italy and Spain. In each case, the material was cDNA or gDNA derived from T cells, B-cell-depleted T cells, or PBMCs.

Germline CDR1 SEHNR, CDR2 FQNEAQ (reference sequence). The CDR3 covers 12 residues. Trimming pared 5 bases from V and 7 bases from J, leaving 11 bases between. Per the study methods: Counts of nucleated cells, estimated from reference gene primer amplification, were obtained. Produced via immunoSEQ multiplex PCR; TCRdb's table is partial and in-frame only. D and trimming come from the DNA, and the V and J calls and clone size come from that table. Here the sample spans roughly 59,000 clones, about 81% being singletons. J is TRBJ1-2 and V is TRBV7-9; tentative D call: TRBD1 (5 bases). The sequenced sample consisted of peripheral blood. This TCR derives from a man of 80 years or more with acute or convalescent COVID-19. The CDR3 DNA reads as TGTGCCAGCAGCCGCGCAGGGTCTGGCTACACCTTC. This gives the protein CASSRAGSGYTF.